Below, 15 T cell receptor beta chains from the same sample are listed, as sequenced in a study of T cells in localized non-small cell lung cancer. Libraries were prepared by immunoSEQ multiplex PCR; TCRdb keeps only in-frame clonotypes and omits some of them. This sample carries tens of thousands of clones, approximately 90% of them seen once, and the ten largest clones take approximately 22%. The sample was peripheral blood, taken before any cancer treatment. The source is a woman aged 40-69 years with stage I squamous cell lung carcinoma.

This chain uses TRBV29-1 with TRBJ1-5; TRBD1 might be the D (5 bases). CDR3 length: 13 amino acids. CDR1 and CDR2 from the germline V gene are SQVTM and ANQGSEA. V was trimmed by 7 bases and J by 3 bases, leaving 13 bases between them. CDR3 nucleotide sequence: TGCAGCGCCCTCCGGGGGGACAATCAGCCCCAGCATTTT. Protein sequence: CSALRGDNQPQHF. The whole variable domain, filled in from reference TRBV29-1 and TRBJ1-5, reads SAVISQKPSRDICQRGTSLTIQCQVDSQVTMMFWYRQQPGQSLTLIATANQGSEATYESGFVIDKFPISRPNLTFSTLTVSNMSPEDSSIYLCSALRGDNQPQHFGDGTRLSIL.

The chain combines TRBV4-1 with TRBJ1-1; D unclear. The ends were cut back, 4 bases at V and 3 bases at J, with 12 bases in the middle. CDR3 length equals 14 residues. Germline V lookup: CDR1 MGHRA, CDR2 YSYEKL. In DNA, the CDR3 is TGCGCCAGCAGCCTTCAACTAGGATACACTGAAGCTTTCTTT. Encoded protein: CASSLQLGYTEAFF.

J is TRBJ2-3 and V is TRBV9; 7 nucleotides align to TRBD2. Trimming cost V 8 bases and J 1 base; bases outside gene matches: 4. Per the germline V gene, CDR1 is SGDLS and CDR2 is YYNGEE. The CDR3 is made up of 13 amino acids. In nucleotides, the CDR3 is TGTGCCAGAAGTGGGGGGGGCACAGATACGCAGTATTTT. Protein product: CARSGGGTDTQYF.

This chain uses TRBV7-2 with TRBJ2-7, with D perhaps TRBD1 or TRBD2 (5 bases each). The CDR3 consists of 16 residues. CDR1 is SGHTA, CDR2 FQGNSA, per germline. V was clipped by 1 base and J by 0 bases, with 13 bases between them. CDR3 DNA sequence: TGTGCCAGCAGCTTAGTAGGGACGCAGAGCTCCTACGAGCAGTACTTC. It translates to CASSLVGTQSSYEQYF.

The chain employs TRBV29-1 and TRBJ1-1; 7 bases map to TRBD1. Germline V gives CDR1 SQVTM, CDR2 ANQGSEA. CDR3 length equals 12 residues. V shed 6 bases and J 5 bases; nucleotides not matched to a gene: 6. The CDR3 loop is CSVGQYGTEAFF. CDR3 DNA: TGCAGCGTGGGACAGTATGGAACTGAAGCTTTCTTT.

This chain connects TRBV29-1 to TRBJ2-7; D not certain. The CDR3 has 13 residues. CDR1 and CDR2 from the germline V gene are SQVTM and ANQGSEA. Trimming took off 4 bases at V and 0 bases at J, with 10 bases between the two ends. In DNA, the CDR3 is TGCAGCGTTGTAGGCGGATTCTCCTACGAGCAGTACTTC. This codes for CSVVGGFSYEQYF.

Here the CDR3 DNA reads TGTGCCAGCAGGGGGACAACTAATGAAAAACTGTTTTTT. Protein sequence: CASRGTTNEKLFF. V gene TRBV6-1 combines with J gene TRBJ1-4; D gene ambiguous. Germline loops: CDR1 MNHNS, CDR2 SASEGT. Trimming took off 6 bases at V and 0 bases at J, with 5 bases between the two ends. The CDR3 has 13 amino acids.

The V call is TRBV5-1, the J call TRBJ1-5; 7 nucleotides line up with TRBD1. CDR1 SGHRS and CDR2 YFSETQ come from the germline V gene. V gave up 0 bases and J gave up 3 bases; unmatched junction bases: 6. CDR3 length equals 16 residues. CDR3 amino acids: CASSLEPGTVNQPQHF. The CDR3 DNA reads TGCGCCAGCAGCTTGGAACCCGGGACAGTCAATCAGCCCCAGCATTTT.

The chain links TRBV5-1 to TRBJ1-4; D is unclear. This CDR3 is 15 amino acids long. Germline V lookup: CDR1 SGHRS, CDR2 YFSETQ. The V end lost 0 bases, the J end lost 5 bases, and 11 bases lay between the germline ends. CDR3 residues: CASSLALGLNEKLFF. The CDR3 coding sequence is TGCGCCAGCAGCTTGGCCCTAGGATTAAATGAAAAACTGTTTTTT.

V gene TRBV10-3 combines with J gene TRBJ1-1; tentative D call: TRBD1 (6 bases). The V gene lost 2 bases and the J gene lost 8 bases, with 12 bases spanning the gap. This CDR3 comprises 13 residues. Germline V lookup: CDR1 ENHRY, CDR2 SYGVKD. CDR3 residues: CAISEASQGEAFF. The CDR3 DNA reads TGTGCCATCAGTGAGGCTTCCCAGGGGGAAGCTTTCTTT.

The chain is built from TRBV10-2 and TRBJ1-2; the D is unclear. The ends were cut back, 7 bases at V and 0 bases at J, with 12 bases in the middle. The V gene's germline CDR1 is WSHSY and CDR2 SAAADI. The CDR3 totals 14 residues. The CDR3 is CASKGQPPNYGYTF. The DNA of the CDR3 is TGCGCCAGCAAAGGGCAGCCTCCTAACTATGGCTACACCTTC.

This chain uses TRBV2 with TRBJ2-3; 9 nucleotides line up with TRBD2. V shed 6 bases, J shed 5 bases, and the junction held 9 bases outside the gene matches. Looked up from germline, CDR1 is SNHLY and CDR2 is FYNNEI. The CDR3 is 15 residues long. CDR3 sequence: CASSSRGGLGDTQYF. In DNA form, the CDR3 reads TGTGCCAGCAGCTCGCGGGGGGGCCTGGGAGATACGCAGTATTTT.

This chain joins TRBV2 and TRBJ1-5; TRBD1 matches 11 bases. CDR3 length: 15 amino acids. Germline V gene lookup returns CDR1 SNHLY and CDR2 FYNNEI. Trimming at V came to 6 bases and at J to 2 bases, leaving 3 bases not matched to a gene. The CDR3 coding sequence is TGTGCCAGCAGACTGGGACAGGGGGGCAATCAGCCCCAGCATTTT. It codes for CASRLGQGGNQPQHF.

CDR3 amino acids: CASSPNGYGYTF. In DNA form, the CDR3 reads TGTGCCAGCAGCCCCAATGGGTATGGCTACACCTTC. The chain combines TRBV9 with TRBJ1-2; no firm D call. Germline CDR1 SGDLS, CDR2 YYNGEE. This CDR3 region has 12 residues. The V and J ends lost 4 bases and 5 bases respectively, with 9 bases between them.

V usage is TRBV10-3 and J usage is TRBJ2-1; 9 bases line up with TRBD2. V gave up 6 bases and J gave up 0 bases; unmatched junction bases: 6. CDR3 length equals 16 residues. Germline loops: CDR1 ENHRY, CDR2 SYGVKD. The CDR3 protein is CAISQLAGYSYNEQFF. The CDR3, as DNA: TGTGCCATCAGCCAACTAGCGGGTTACTCCTACAATGAGCAGTTCTTC.